The 13 T cell receptor beta chains below come from one sample, sequenced in a study of tumor-infiltrating lymphocytes in primary liver carcinoma. Unsorted whole blood served as the source of blood RNA, and germline DNA was extracted as well. Starting material of 500 to 600 ng total RNA yielded TCR beta cDNA via a constant-region primer. Three-round nested multiplex PCR performed with slightly modified ARM-PCR produced the TCR beta libraries. Running nine to ten cycles apiece, the first two PCR rounds relied on TRBV1-TRBV30 forward primers together with a C-beta reverse primer. TCRdb re-analysed the multiplex PCR reads in MiXCR, keeping a single row per CDR3 protein. The data show a few hundred thousand distinct CDR3 sequences, with 58% seen just once and about 15% held by the top ten. What was sequenced was peripheral blood. The receptors derive from a woman between 25 and 40 years old with primary liver carcinoma and hepatitis B virus infection.

The gene calls are TRBV11-3 and TRBJ2-5; 8 bases match TRBD2. Looked up from germline, CDR1 is SGHNT and CDR2 is YENEEA. The CDR3 runs to 15 residues. J was trimmed by 5 bases and V by 5 bases; bases with no gene match: 10. The CDR3 loop is CASSRSSGAGETQYF. Here the CDR3 DNA reads TGTGCCAGCAGCCGGAGTAGCGGGGCGGGGGAGACCCAGTACTTC.

The count of this clonotype is one. At one boundary the junction diverges from the germline segment, which might be a read error. The J gene is TRBJ2-2, the V gene TRBV2; TRBD2 matches at 7 bases. The CDR3 covers 15 residues. The V gene's germline CDR1 is SNHLY and CDR2 FYNNEI. The CDR3 reads CASSVNSGNIGELFF. DNA for the CDR3: TGTGCCAGCAGTGTTAACAGCGGGAACATCGGGGAGCTGTTTTTT.

A remark on this clonotype: A clone one base away is much larger, so this may be a read error. The chain is built from TRBV29-1 and TRBJ1-2; D may be TRBD1 (5 bases). Per germline, CDR1 SQVTM and CDR2 ANQGSEA. CDR3 size: 14 residues. Deletions cut 7 bases from V and 6 bases from J, with 21 bases between. CDR3 nucleotides: TGCAGCGCCCTAAGTCAGGGAGAAAGGGATGGCTACACCTTC. It is translated as CSALSQGERDGYTF.

About this clonotype itself: This may be a read error: a much more frequent sequence differs by one nucleotide. As the CDR3 is not closed by the conserved phenylalanine or tryptophan, this likely results from a read error. The V call is TRBV29-1, the J call TRBJ2-1; TRBD2 might be the D (6 bases). The CDR3 totals 14 residues. Germline-derived CDR1 and CDR2 are SQVTM and ANQGSEA. The V end lost 7 bases, the J end lost 0 bases, and 13 bases lay between the germline ends. CDR3 loop: CSGAAGSSYNEQFS. In DNA form, the CDR3 reads TGCAGCGGGGCGGCGGGAAGCTCCTACAATGAGCAGTTCTCC.

This clonotype was seen more than once but under ten times. V and J are TRBV6-6 and TRBJ1-5; D uncertain. V was trimmed by 8 bases and J by 2 bases, leaving 13 bases between them. Per germline, CDR1 MNHNY and CDR2 SVGAGI (reference sequence). CDR3 size: 14 residues. CDR3 DNA sequence: TGTGCCAGCGGCGTGGGTAGTGGCAATCAGCCCCAGCATTTT. It codes for CASGVGSGNQPQHF.

This clonotype was detected only a few times. A read error may be the cause here, since a much bigger clone is one base away. Without the conserved terminal phenylalanine or tryptophan, this CDR3 likely stems from a read error. The V gene is TRBV11-1, the J gene TRBJ2-7; 7 nucleotides align to TRBD1. Germline V gene data show CDR1 as SGHAT and CDR2 as FQDESV (reference sequence). The CDR3 has 15 residues. The V and J ends lost 5 bases and 3 bases, in that order; junction bases with no gene match: 10. CDR3 residues: CASSPRVGGLYEQYL. As DNA, the CDR3 is TGTGCCAGCAGCCCTAGAGTAGGGGGCCTCTACGAGCAGTACCTC.

Details on this clonotype: A much larger clone differs from this one at a single base, so this may be a read error. The chain joins TRBV6-1 to TRBJ1-5, with D hard to call. CDR3 length: 15 residues. Germline V gives CDR1 MNHNS, CDR2 SASEGT. This CDR3 reads CASSEIPWQDQPRHF. CDR3 coding DNA: TGTGCCAGCAGTGAAATACCGTGGCAGGATCAGCCCCGGCATTTT.

CDR3 coding DNA: TGTGCCAGCAGTTACTCGCGGGCGAACCCGCCGAACAATGAGCAGTTCTTC. This gives the protein CASSYSRANPPNNEQFF. This sequence joins TRBV6-5 and TRBJ2-1; perhaps TRBD2 as D (5 bases). The CDR3 contains 17 residues. Germline V gives CDR1 MNHEY, CDR2 SVGAGI. The V and J ends lost 0 bases and 5 bases respectively, with 17 bases between them.

In the case of this clonotype: With a much larger clone just one base away, this may be a read error. This CDR3 is CSAGGQGYGYIF. The CDR3 bases are TGCAGCGCGGGGGGACAGGGGTATGGCTACATCTTC. J is TRBJ1-2 and V is TRBV29-1, with 10 bases aligning to TRBD1. CDR1 SQVTM and CDR2 ANQGSEA come from the germline V gene. The CDR3 sequence is 12 residues long. The full variable domain, in which reference TRBV29-1 and TRBJ1-2 provide the parts outside the CDR3, is SAVISQKPSRDICQRGTSLTIQCQVDSQVTMMFWYRQQPGQSLTLIATANQGSEATYESGFVIDKFPISRPNLTFSTLTVSNMSPEDSSIYLCSAGGQGYGYIFGSGTRLTVV.

This clonotype was recorded at least ten times. The rearrangement uses TRBV6-1 and TRBJ1-2; D ambiguous. The CDR3 has 12 residues. The V gene lost 1 base and the J gene lost 6 bases, with 6 bases spanning the gap. Germline loops: CDR1 MNHNS, CDR2 SASEGT. In DNA, the CDR3 is TGTGCCAGCAGTGAAGGGGATAATGGCTACACCTTC. Translation: CASSEGDNGYTF.

In regard to this clonotype: A much larger clone is a single base away; this may be a read error. The chain links TRBV4-2 to TRBJ2-1; 7 positions match TRBD2. CDR1 is LGHNA and CDR2 is YNFKEQ in the germline V gene. The CDR3 has 12 residues. The DNA of the CDR3 is TGTGCCAGGAGCCCAGGGAGGGGTGAGCAGTTCTTC. Translating it yields CARSPGRGEQFF.

This clonotype occurred many times. The chain has TRBV11-2 and TRBJ2-7; D gene ambiguous. V was clipped by 3 bases and J by 3 bases, with 18 bases between them. CDR1 SGHAT and CDR2 FQNNGV come from the germline V gene. The CDR3 contains 16 residues. CDR3 in amino acids: CASSLDPPFLDYEQYF. Here the CDR3 DNA reads TGTGCCAGCAGCTTGGACCCCCCGTTCCTAGACTACGAGCAGTACTTC.

This sequence joins TRBV7-9 and TRBJ2-7, with TRBD2 matching 13 bases. The CDR3 has 15 residues. CDR1 is SEHNR, CDR2 FQNEAQ, per germline (reference sequence). V shed 5 bases, J shed 6 bases, and the junction held 7 bases outside the gene matches. The DNA of the CDR3 is TGTGCCAGCAGCGGGGAGACTAGCGGGAGGACCGAGCAGTACTTC. Its translation is CASSGETSGRTEQYF.